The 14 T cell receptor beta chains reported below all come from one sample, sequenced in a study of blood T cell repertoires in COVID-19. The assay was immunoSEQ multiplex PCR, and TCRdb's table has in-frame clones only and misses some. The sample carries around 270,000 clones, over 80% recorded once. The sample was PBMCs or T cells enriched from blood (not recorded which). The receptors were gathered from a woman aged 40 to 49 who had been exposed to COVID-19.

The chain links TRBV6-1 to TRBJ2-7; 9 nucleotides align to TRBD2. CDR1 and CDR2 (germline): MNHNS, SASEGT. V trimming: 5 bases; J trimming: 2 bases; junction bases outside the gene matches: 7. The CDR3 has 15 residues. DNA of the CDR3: TGTGCCAGCAGTTTACCCCTAGCGGGAACCTACGAGCAGTACGTC. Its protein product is CASSLPLAGTYEQYV.

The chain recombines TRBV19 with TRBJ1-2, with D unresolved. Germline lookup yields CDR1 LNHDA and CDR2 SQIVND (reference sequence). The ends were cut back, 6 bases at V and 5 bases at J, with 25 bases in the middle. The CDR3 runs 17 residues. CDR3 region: CASSPAVYETHVYGYTF. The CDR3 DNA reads TGTGCCAGTAGCCCCGCTGTCTACGAAACCCACGTTTATGGCTACACCTTC.

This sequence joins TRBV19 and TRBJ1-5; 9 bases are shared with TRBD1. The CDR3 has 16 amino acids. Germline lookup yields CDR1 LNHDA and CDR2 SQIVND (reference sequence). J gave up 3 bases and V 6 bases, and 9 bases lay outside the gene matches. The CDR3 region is CASRDRGFKPNQPQHF. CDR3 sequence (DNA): TGTGCCAGTAGGGACAGGGGATTCAAGCCCAATCAGCCCCAGCATTTT.

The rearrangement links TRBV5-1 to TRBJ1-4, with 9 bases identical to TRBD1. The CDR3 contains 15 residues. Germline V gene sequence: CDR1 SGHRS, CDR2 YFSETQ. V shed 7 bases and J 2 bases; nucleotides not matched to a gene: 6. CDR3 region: CASPRTGVTNEKLFF. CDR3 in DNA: TGCGCCAGCCCCCGGACAGGGGTTACTAATGAAAAACTGTTTTTT.

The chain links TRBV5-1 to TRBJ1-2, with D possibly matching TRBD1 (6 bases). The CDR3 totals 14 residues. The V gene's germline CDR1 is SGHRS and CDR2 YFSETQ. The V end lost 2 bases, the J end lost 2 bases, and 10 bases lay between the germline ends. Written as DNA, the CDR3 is TGCGCCAGCAGCTTTGCCGGACAGAACTATGGCTACACCTTC. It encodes CASSFAGQNYGYTF.

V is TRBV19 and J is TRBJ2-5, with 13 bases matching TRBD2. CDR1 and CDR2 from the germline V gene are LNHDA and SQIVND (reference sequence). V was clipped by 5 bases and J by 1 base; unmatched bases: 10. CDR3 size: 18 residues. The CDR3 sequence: CASSGLAGVKKPQETQYF. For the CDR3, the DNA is TGTGCCAGTAGTGGACTAGCGGGGGTCAAAAAACCCCAAGAGACCCAGTACTTC.

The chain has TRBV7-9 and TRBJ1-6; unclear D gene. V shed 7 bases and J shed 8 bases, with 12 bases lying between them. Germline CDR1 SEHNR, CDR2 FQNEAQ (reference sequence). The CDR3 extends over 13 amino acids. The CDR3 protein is CASKAYTDSPLHF. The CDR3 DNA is TGTGCCAGCAAAGCTTATACTGATTCACCCCTCCACTTT.

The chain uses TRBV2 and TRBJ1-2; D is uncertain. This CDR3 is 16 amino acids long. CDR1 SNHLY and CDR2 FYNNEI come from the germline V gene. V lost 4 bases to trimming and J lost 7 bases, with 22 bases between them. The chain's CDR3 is CASSAPTIGGRAGYTF. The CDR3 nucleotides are TGTGCCAGCAGTGCCCCGACTATCGGTGGTCGGGCTGGCTACACCTTC.

The CDR3 bases are TGCGCCAGCAGGGGCGACAGGGTTGAGACCCAGTACTTC. Protein product: CASRGDRVETQYF. The chain links TRBV5-1 to TRBJ2-5; 7 nucleotides align to TRBD1. The germline gives CDR1 SGHRS, CDR2 YFSETQ. With V trimmed by 5 bases and J by 5 bases, 6 bases remained unmatched. The CDR3 runs 13 residues.

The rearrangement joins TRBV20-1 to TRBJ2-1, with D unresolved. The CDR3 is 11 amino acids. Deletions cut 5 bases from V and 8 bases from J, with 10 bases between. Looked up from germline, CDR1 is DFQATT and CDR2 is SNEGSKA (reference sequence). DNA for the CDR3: TGCAGTGCTCGGTACTTGGATGAGCAGTTCTTC. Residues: CSARYLDEQFF.

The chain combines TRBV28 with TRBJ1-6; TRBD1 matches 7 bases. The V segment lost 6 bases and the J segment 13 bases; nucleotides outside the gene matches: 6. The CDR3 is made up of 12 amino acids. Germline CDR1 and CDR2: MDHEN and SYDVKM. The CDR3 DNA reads TGTGCCAGCAGATCAACAGGGGATCCCCTCCACTTT. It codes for CASRSTGDPLHF.

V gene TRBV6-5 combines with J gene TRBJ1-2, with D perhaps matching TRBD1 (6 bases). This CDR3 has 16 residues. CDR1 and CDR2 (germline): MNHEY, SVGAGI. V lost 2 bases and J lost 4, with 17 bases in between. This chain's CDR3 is CASSYGQPSTTYGYTF. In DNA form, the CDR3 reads TGTGCCAGCAGTTACGGACAGCCCTCTACCACCTATGGCTACACCTTC.

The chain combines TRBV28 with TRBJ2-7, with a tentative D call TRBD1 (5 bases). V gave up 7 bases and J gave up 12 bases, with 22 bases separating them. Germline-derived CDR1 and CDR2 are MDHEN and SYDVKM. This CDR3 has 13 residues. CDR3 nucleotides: TGTGCCAGCATTGCCTCGGACACCCCCGGTCTGTACTTC. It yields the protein CASIASDTPGLYF.

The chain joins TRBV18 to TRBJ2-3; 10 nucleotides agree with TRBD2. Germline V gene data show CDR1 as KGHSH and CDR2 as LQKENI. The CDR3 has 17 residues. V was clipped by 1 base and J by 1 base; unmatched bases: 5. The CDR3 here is CASSPLSTSGGTDTQYF. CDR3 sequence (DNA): TGTGCCAGCTCACCACTTTCAACTAGCGGGGGCACAGATACGCAGTATTTT. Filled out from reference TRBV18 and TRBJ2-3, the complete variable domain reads NAGVMQNPRHLVRRRGQEARLRCSPMKGHSHVYWYRQLPEEGLKFMVYLQKENIIDESGMPKERFSAEFPKEGPSILRIQQVVRGDSAAYFCASSPLSTSGGTDTQYFGPGTRLTVL.